This TCR beta chain was obtained from a study of T cells in Graves' hyperthyroidism and ophthalmopathy. Overall study findings and caveats: Ophthalmopathy was told apart from stable hyperthyroidism by a 13 V-J model.

In patients aged 18 to 65, hyperthyroidism was newly diagnosed, with duration under 2 months. The source of the PBMCs was less than 12 ml of fresh peripheral blood. The TCR beta CDR3 regions underwent amplification using RNA transcripts as the source. HTBI primers were used for first-round RT-PCR of the TCR CDR3. One entry per CDR3 protein results from TCRdb running MiXCR on the multiplex PCR reads. The sample yields over 120,000 distinct CDR3 sequences, around 20% seen once. With V trimmed by 6 bases and J by 0 bases, 8 bases remained unmatched. The germline V gene has CDR1 DFQATT and CDR2 SNEGSKA (reference sequence). The CDR3 runs 15 residues. For this clonotype: Its antigen is undetermined.

The clonotype originates from a woman between 50 and 59 years old with Graves' hyperthyroidism that later progressed to Graves' ophthalmopathy. The chain joins TRBV20-1 to TRBJ2-1, with 7 bases identical to TRBD1. Sequencing input: blood. CDR3 coding DNA: TGCAGTGCGAAGGGACAGACGAGCTCCTACAATGAGCAGTTCTTC. It encodes CSAKGQTSSYNEQFF.